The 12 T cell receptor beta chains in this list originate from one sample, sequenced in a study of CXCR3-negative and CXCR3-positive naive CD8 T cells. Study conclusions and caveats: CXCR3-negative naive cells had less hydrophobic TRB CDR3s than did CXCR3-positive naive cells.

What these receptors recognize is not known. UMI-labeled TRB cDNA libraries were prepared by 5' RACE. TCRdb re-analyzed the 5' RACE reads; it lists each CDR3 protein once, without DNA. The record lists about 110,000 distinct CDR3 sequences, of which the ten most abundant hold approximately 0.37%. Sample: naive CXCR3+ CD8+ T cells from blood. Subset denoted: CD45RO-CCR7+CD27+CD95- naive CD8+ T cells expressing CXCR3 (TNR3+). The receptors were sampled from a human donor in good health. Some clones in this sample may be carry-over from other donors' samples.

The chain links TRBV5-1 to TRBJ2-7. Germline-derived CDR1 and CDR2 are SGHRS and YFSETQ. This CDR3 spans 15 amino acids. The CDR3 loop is CASSLDAGGSYEQYF.

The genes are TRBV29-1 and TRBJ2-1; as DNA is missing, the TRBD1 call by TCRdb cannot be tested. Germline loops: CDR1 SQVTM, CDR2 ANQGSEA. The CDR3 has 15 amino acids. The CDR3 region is CSVGGANGPYNEQFF.

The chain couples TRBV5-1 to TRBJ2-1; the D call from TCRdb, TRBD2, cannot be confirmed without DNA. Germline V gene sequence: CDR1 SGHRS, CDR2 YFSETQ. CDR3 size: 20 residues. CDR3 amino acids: CASSLDRGFGWTSETNEQFF. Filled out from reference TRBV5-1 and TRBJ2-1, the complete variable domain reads KAGVTQTPRYLIKTRGQQVTLSCSPISGHRSVSWYQQTPGQGLQFLFEYFSETQRNKGNFPGRFSGRQFSNSRSEMNVSTLELGDSALYLCASSLDRGFGWTSETNEQFFGPGTRLTVL.

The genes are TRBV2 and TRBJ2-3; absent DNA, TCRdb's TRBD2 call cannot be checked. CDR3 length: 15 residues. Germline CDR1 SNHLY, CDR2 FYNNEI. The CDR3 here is CASSDTLAAPDTQYF. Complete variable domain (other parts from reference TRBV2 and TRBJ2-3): EPEVTQTPSHQVTQMGQEVILRCVPISNHLYFYWYRQILGQKVEFLVSFYNNEISEKSEIFDDQFSVERPDGSNFTLKIRSTKLEDSAMYFCASSDTLAAPDTQYFGPGTRLTVL.

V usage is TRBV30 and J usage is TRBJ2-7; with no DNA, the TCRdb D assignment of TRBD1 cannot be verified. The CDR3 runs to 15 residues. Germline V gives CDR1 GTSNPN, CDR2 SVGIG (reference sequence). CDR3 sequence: CAWSARDRPSYEQYF. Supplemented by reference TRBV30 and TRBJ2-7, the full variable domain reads SQTIHQWPATLVQPVGSPLSLECTVEGTSNPNLYWYRQAAGRGLQLLFYSVGIGQISSEVPQNLSASRPQDRQFILSSKKLLLSDSGFYLCAWSARDRPSYEQYFGPGTRLTVT.

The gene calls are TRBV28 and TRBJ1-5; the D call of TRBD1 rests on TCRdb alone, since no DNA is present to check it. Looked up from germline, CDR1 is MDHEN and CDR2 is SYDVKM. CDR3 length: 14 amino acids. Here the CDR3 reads CASSPRTGWQPQHF. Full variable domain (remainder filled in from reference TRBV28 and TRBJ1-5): DVKVTQSSRYLVKRTGEKVFLECVQDMDHENMFWYRQDPGLGLRLIYFSYDVKMKEKGDIPEGYSVSREKKERFSLILESASTNQTSMYLCASSPRTGWQPQHFGDGTRLSIL.

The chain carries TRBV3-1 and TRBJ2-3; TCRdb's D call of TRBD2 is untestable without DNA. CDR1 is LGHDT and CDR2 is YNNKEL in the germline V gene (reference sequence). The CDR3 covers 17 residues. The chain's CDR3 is CASSQGGSGGATDTQYF.

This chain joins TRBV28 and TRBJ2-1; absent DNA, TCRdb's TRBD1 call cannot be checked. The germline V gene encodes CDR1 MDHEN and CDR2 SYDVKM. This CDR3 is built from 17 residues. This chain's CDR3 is CAIENGAGNRDGNEQFF.

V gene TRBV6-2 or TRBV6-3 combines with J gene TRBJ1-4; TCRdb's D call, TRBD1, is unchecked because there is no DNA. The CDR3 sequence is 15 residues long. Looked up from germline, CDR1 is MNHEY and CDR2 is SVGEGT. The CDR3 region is CASRPRDPEGEKLFF.

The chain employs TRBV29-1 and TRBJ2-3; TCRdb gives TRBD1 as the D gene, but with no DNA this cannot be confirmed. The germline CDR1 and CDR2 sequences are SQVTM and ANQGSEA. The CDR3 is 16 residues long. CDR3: CSGITITGALTDTQYF.

The CDR3 protein is CASSLIGGVGETQYF. This chain joins TRBV7-3 and TRBJ2-5; checking the TCRdb D call of TRBD1 is not possible without DNA. The CDR3 covers 15 residues. The germline V gene encodes CDR1 SGHTA and CDR2 FQGTGA. The full variable domain, in which reference TRBV7-3 and TRBJ2-5 provide the parts outside the CDR3, is GAGVSQTPSNKVTEKGKYVELRCDPISGHTALYWYRQSLGQGPEFLIYFQGTGAADDSGLPNDRFFAVRPEGSVSTLKIQRTERGDSAVYLCASSLIGGVGETQYFGPGTRLLVL.

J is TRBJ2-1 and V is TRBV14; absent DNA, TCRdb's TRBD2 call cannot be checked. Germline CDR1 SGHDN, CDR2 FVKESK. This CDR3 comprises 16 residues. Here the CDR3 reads CASSLLAGLSYNEQFF. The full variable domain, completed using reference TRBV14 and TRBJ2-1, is EAGVTQFPSHSVIEKGQTVTLRCDPISGHDNLYWYRRVMGKEIKFLLHFVKESKQDESGMPNNRFLAERTGGTYSTLKVQPAELEDSGVYFCASSLLAGLSYNEQFFGPGTRLTVL.